This T cell receptor (beta chain) is from a study of beta chain features in type 1 diabetes. CDR1 and CDR2 from the germline V gene are GTSNPN and SVGIG (reference sequence). This CDR3 contains 14 residues. Trimming pared 0 bases from V and 2 bases from J, leaving 11 bases between. Study-wide results and limits: People with Type 1 diabetes carried modestly yet significantly shorter TCRB CDR3s in all four CD4+ subsets.

Every bit of the isolated RNA underwent reverse transcription, so sequencing read expressed TCRB transcripts. Profiling relied on immunoSEQ multiplex PCR, and the TCRdb table lists in-frame clones only, not all of them. Of hundreds of thousands of clones in the sample, approximately 16% were seen once. This clone occurred a few times. The target antigen is unknown. Specimen: naive CD4+ T cells from blood. The clonotype comes from a man aged 18 to 30 with type 1 diabetes. This chain uses TRBV30 with TRBJ2-7, with a tentative D call TRBD2 (6 bases). In DNA, the CDR3 is TGTGCCTGGAGTGTGATGGGCGGGACCTACGAGCAGTACTTC. Amino acid sequence: CAWSVMGGTYEQYF.